This record concerns one T cell receptor beta chain sequence. The entry originates in a study of blood T cell repertoires in COVID-19. The overall study: Acute-phase and convalescent COVID-19 samples originated in the United States, Italy and Spain.

The protocol was immunoSEQ multiplex PCR, while the TCRdb copy is restricted to in-frame clones and leaves out a portion. The table records around 100,000 clones, about 85% of them present only once. Trimming cost V 6 bases and J 7 bases, with 11 bases left between them. The length of the CDR3 is 12 residues. CDR1 SEHNR and CDR2 FQNEAQ come from the germline V gene (reference sequence). The receptor's source is a human donor in a cohort sampled during active COVID-19. Sequenced material: peripheral blood. This chain connects TRBV7-9 to TRBJ2-3, with D tentatively TRBD2 (5 bases). The CDR3 region has the DNA TGTGCCAGCAGTATGACCGGGAATACGCAGTATTTT. Translating it yields CASSMTGNTQYF.